The 24 T cell receptor beta chains in this list originate from one sample, sequenced in a study of OX40 agonist ivuxolimab in advanced cancers. Assay: immunoSEQ multiplex PCR; the TCRdb copy retains only in-frame clones and omits some. The sample has roughly 75,000 clones, 80% to 90% seen once. The sample was CD4+ or CD8+ T cells sorted from blood, taken in a trial of the OX40 agonist ivuxolimab. These receptor sequences come from an adult with an advanced solid tumor such as melanoma, head and neck, liver or kidney cancer.

The rearrangement uses TRBV7-9 and TRBJ1-3, with 7 bases lining up with TRBD1. V shed 0 bases, J shed 3 bases, and the junction held 2 bases outside the gene matches. Germline CDR1 is SEHNR and CDR2 is FQNEAQ (reference sequence). CDR3 length: 15 residues. The CDR3 region is CASSLAGTDGNTIYF. The DNA for the CDR3 is TGTGCCAGCAGCTTAGCCGGGACAGATGGAAACACCATATATTTT.

The V gene is TRBV27, the J gene TRBJ2-7; unclear D gene. Trimming shortened V by 3 bases and J by 6 bases, and 12 bases separated the two germline ends. This CDR3 is built from 13 residues. Germline CDR1 MNHEY, CDR2 SMNVEV (reference sequence). The CDR3 region is CASSFLGPSEQYF. For the CDR3, the DNA is TGTGCCAGCAGTTTCCTTGGGCCCAGCGAGCAGTACTTC.

This clone was counted a single time. At one of its ends the junction is not consistent with the germline gene, which may arise from a read error. Other nucleotide sequences in the sample specify the same CDR3. The chain couples TRBV27 to TRBJ2-5; a possible D gene is TRBD1 (5 bases). The CDR3 loop spans 14 amino acids. The V gene's germline CDR1 is MNHEY and CDR2 SMNVEV (reference sequence). The CDR3 loop reads CASSPQGGGETQYF. For the CDR3, the DNA is TGTGCTAGCAGCCCCCAGGGTGGTGGAGAGACCCAGTACTTC.

The rearrangement uses TRBV27 and TRBJ2-1, with D perhaps given as TRBD1 or TRBD2 (5 bases each). V was trimmed by 3 bases and J by 5 bases, leaving 8 bases between them. CDR1 is MNHEY, CDR2 SMNVEV, per germline (reference sequence). The CDR3 covers 13 residues. The CDR3 is CASSFGGDNEQFF. The CDR3 nucleotides are TGTGCCAGCAGTTTTGGGGGTGACAATGAGCAGTTCTTC.

The J gene is TRBJ2-7, the V gene TRBV7-2; D possibly matches TRBD1 or TRBD2 (5 bases each). The CDR3 has 15 residues. Trimming removed 4 bases at V and 5 bases at J, with 18 bases between. Per the germline V gene, CDR1 is SGHTA and CDR2 is FQGNSA. The CDR3 nucleotides read TGTGCCAGCAGCTCCACGTCCGGGGCCTGGGACGAGCAGTACTTC. It specifies CASSSTSGAWDEQYF.

The CDR3 nucleotides are TGTGCCAGCAGTTATCTAGCGGGAGTCAACGAGCAGTACTTC. The encoded protein is CASSYLAGVNEQYF. This chain uses TRBV6-5 with TRBJ2-7; TRBD2 agrees at 10 bases. Germline V gene lookup returns CDR1 MNHEY and CDR2 SVGAGI. The trim removed 3 bases at V and 5 bases at J, leaving 4 bases unmatched. This CDR3 spans 14 amino acids.

This chain uses TRBV4-3 with TRBJ1-3; D is unresolved. The CDR3 runs to 15 residues. The germline gives CDR1 LGHNA, CDR2 YSLEER. With 0 bases removed from V and 0 bases from J, the gap between germline ends came to 6 bases. CDR3 residues: CASSQERFSGNTIYF. The CDR3 DNA reads TGCGCCAGCAGCCAAGAAAGGTTCTCTGGAAACACCATATATTTT.

This chain joins TRBV6-1 and TRBJ2-7; a weak D match, TRBD2 (7 bases). V dropped 2 bases and J dropped 4 bases, with 27 bases sitting between them. Germline CDR1 reads MNHNS; CDR2 reads SASEGT. This CDR3 is 19 amino acids long. CDR3: CASSEIPKFRGAQIYEQYF. The CDR3 DNA follows: TGTGCCAGCAGTGAAATCCCGAAGTTCCGGGGGGCCCAGATTTACGAGCAGTACTTC.

The rearrangement joins TRBV5-4 to TRBJ1-2; TRBD1 aligns across 9 bases. Trimming removed 3 bases from V and 0 bases from J; junction bases left unmatched: 9. Germline V lookup: CDR1 SGHNT, CDR2 YYREEE (reference sequence). CDR3 size: 17 residues. The CDR3 region is CASSSKQGAEANYGYTF. The DNA of the CDR3 is TGTGCCAGCAGCTCAAAACAGGGGGCCGAAGCTAACTATGGCTACACCTTC.

The V gene is TRBV7-9, the J gene TRBJ1-1; D perhaps matches TRBD1 (6 bases). V dropped 11 bases and J dropped 3 bases, with 16 bases sitting between them. This CDR3 region has 13 residues. CDR1 is SEHNR and CDR2 is FQNEAQ in the germline V gene (reference sequence). Written as DNA, the CDR3 is TGTGCCTCCGGGGGGCGGGAGGACACTGAAGCTTTCTTT. It codes for CASGGREDTEAFF.

This chain joins TRBV9 and TRBJ1-1, with a weak D call TRBD1 (6 bases). Germline V CDR1 and CDR2: SGDLS, YYNGEE. Trimming took 0 bases from V and 1 from J, leaving 10 bases between them. The CDR3 sequence is 15 residues long. CDR3: CASSVAPGENTEAFF. The CDR3 DNA is TGTGCCAGCAGCGTAGCTCCAGGGGAGAACACTGAAGCTTTCTTT.

V is TRBV11-2 and J is TRBJ2-4, with D maybe TRBD2 (5 bases). Looked up from germline, CDR1 is SGHAT and CDR2 is FQNNGV. Deletions cut 6 bases from V and 5 bases from J, with 11 bases between. This CDR3 has 13 residues. The CDR3 region is CASRPSRENIQYF. The CDR3 region has the DNA TGTGCCAGCAGACCCTCGAGGGAAAACATTCAGTACTTC.

The rearrangement joins TRBV9 to TRBJ2-1; no clear D. The CDR3 runs to 12 residues. Trimming stripped 1 base from V and 5 bases from J, with 4 bases between. CDR1 SGDLS and CDR2 YYNGEE come from the germline V gene. This CDR3 reads CASSVMDNEQFF. The CDR3 DNA is TGTGCCAGCAGCGTAATGGACAATGAGCAGTTCTTC.

This chain joins TRBV5-1 and TRBJ1-4; TRBD1 aligns across 7 bases. Germline CDR1 reads SGHRS; CDR2 reads YFSETQ. V trimming: 0 bases; J trimming: 8 bases; junction bases outside the gene matches: 4. The CDR3 extends over 14 amino acids. The CDR3 reads CASSLDDREEKLFF. DNA of the CDR3: TGCGCCAGCAGCTTGGACGACAGGGAGGAAAAACTGTTTTTT.

The rearrangement joins TRBV4-3 to TRBJ2-4; a possible D gene is TRBD2 (6 bases). The V gene's germline CDR1 is LGHNA and CDR2 YSLEER. Trimming took 0 bases from V and 0 from J, leaving 12 bases between them. The CDR3 extends over 17 amino acids. CDR3 region: CASSQDHGGIAKNIQYF. In DNA form, the CDR3 reads TGCGCCAGCAGCCAAGATCACGGCGGGATAGCCAAAAACATTCAGTACTTC.

The chain joins TRBV5-1 to TRBJ1-1; D is uncertain. This CDR3 contains 12 residues. The V gene's germline CDR1 is SGHRS and CDR2 YFSETQ. Trimming removed 2 bases at V and 5 bases at J, with 7 bases between. The CDR3 loop reads CASSFGGTEAFF. The CDR3 DNA reads as TGCGCCAGCAGCTTTGGAGGGACTGAAGCTTTCTTT.

The chain employs TRBV7-8 and TRBJ1-2, with a weak D call TRBD1 (5 bases). This CDR3 region has 13 residues. The germline V gene encodes CDR1 SGHVS and CDR2 FQNEAQ. V shed 2 bases and J shed 8 bases, with 12 bases lying between them. The CDR3 DNA reads TGTGCCAGCAGCTTAAGAGGGGAAGGGGGCTACACCTTC. This gives the protein CASSLRGEGGYTF.

The V call is TRBV5-8, the J call TRBJ2-7; tentatively, D is TRBD1 (5 bases). The CDR3 contains 14 residues. Trimming stripped 1 base from V and 3 bases from J, with 11 bases between. Germline lookup yields CDR1 SGHTS and CDR2 YDEGEE. The CDR3 bases are TGTGCCAGCAGCTTGCAGGGTGGGTTCTACGAGCAGTACTTC. Translating it yields CASSLQGGFYEQYF. Together with reference TRBV5-8 and TRBJ2-7, the CDR3 gives the full variable domain: EAGVTQSPTHLIKTRGQQATLRCSPISGHTSVYWYQQALGLGLQFLLWYDEGEERNRGNFPPRFSGRQFPNYSSELNVNALELEDSALYLCASSLQGGFYEQYFGPGTRLTVT.

The chain recombines TRBV7-9 with TRBJ2-3, with 7 bases fitting TRBD1. The CDR3 is 15 residues long. V lost 0 bases and J lost 2; bases outside the gene matches: 2. Germline V gives CDR1 SEHNR, CDR2 FQNEAQ (reference sequence). Written as DNA, the CDR3 is TGTGCCAGCAGCTTAGCGACAGGGAACACAGATACGCAGTATTTT. It encodes CASSLATGNTDTQYF.

The V call is TRBV30, the J call TRBJ1-2; 7 nucleotides agree with TRBD1. CDR1 and CDR2 from the germline V gene are GTSNPN and SVGIG (reference sequence). The V gene end was trimmed by 1 base and the J gene end by 7 bases; junction bases not matched to a gene: 3. This CDR3 region has 12 residues. The CDR3 region has the DNA TGTGCCTGGAGTGGGGGGACAGTTGGCTACACCTTC. Its protein is CAWSGGTVGYTF. Drawing the rest from reference TRBV30 and TRBJ1-2, the complete variable domain is SQTIHQWPATLVQPVGSPLSLECTVEGTSNPNLYWYRQAAGRGLQLLFYSVGIGQISSEVPQNLSASRPQDRQFILSSKKLLLSDSGFYLCAWSGGTVGYTFGSGTRLTVV.

The V and J genes are TRBV10-3 and TRBJ2-7; 13 bases line up with TRBD2. The germline V gene has CDR1 ENHRY and CDR2 SYGVKD. With V trimmed by 4 bases and J by 5 bases, 5 bases remained unmatched. This CDR3 contains 15 residues. The CDR3 coding sequence is TGTGCCATCAGTGGCGGGACTAGCGGGGAAGACGAGCAGTACTTC. It codes for CAISGGTSGEDEQYF.

V usage is TRBV15 and J usage is TRBJ1-3; D unclear. V lost 0 bases and J 0 bases, leaving 6 bases between the germline ends. Germline loops: CDR1 LNHNV, CDR2 YYDKDF (reference sequence). This CDR3 spans 15 amino acids. The CDR3 DNA reads TGTGCCACCAGCAGAGACAGGAGCTCTGGAAACACCATATATTTT. Translated: CATSRDRSSGNTIYF.

The CDR3 DNA reads as TGTGCCAGTTCCGGGGGGGGGCAGCCTGAAGCTTTCTTT. Translating it yields CASSGGGQPEAFF. The V gene is TRBV19, the J gene TRBJ1-1; D perhaps matches TRBD1 (6 bases). The CDR3 sequence is 13 residues long. The germline V and J ends were trimmed by 8 bases and 6 bases, with 16 bases remaining between them. Germline CDR1 is LNHDA and CDR2 is SQIVND (reference sequence). Filled out from reference TRBV19 and TRBJ1-1, the complete variable domain reads DGGITQSPKYLFRKEGQNVTLSCEQNLNHDAMYWYRQDPGQGLRLIYYSQIVNDFQKGDIAEGYSVSREKKESFPLTVTSAQKNPTAFYLCASSGGGQPEAFFGQGTRLTVV.

This rearrangement joins TRBV5-5 to TRBJ1-4; 7 bases match TRBD1. Per the germline V gene, CDR1 is SGHKS and CDR2 is YYEKEE (reference sequence). There are 17 residues in the CDR3. J gave up 6 bases and V 0 bases, and 11 bases lay outside the gene matches. CDR3 sequence reads: CASSLAPRTGEDEKLFF. CDR3 coding DNA: TGTGCCAGCAGCTTGGCGCCCCGAACAGGGGAGGATGAAAAACTGTTTTTT.